The 3 T cell receptor beta chains in this list originate from one sample, sequenced in a study of beta chain features in type 1 diabetes (dated by TCRdb to 2016 to 2019). Findings and caveats that apply to the study as a whole: A moderate but significant shortening of TCRB CDR3 length was observed in type 1 diabetes patients in all four CD4+ subsets.

Their recognized antigens are unknown. Libraries came from the immunoSEQ multiplex PCR assay. The entire amount of isolated RNA was reverse transcribed using the High Capacity cDNA Reverse Transcription Kit, so the sequenced TCRB transcripts were expressed ones. The table was pulled from immuneACCESS by TCRdb, which kept in-frame rearrangements only. Such tables lose some clones; where checked, under half of the loss comes from unresolved V genes, and the rest has no known cause. Recorded for this sample are hundreds of thousands of clones; over 12% of them occurred a single time. The top ten hold 0.035% to 0.045% of the sample. Sequencing was performed on naive CD4+ T cells from blood. Taken with the paper, the label for cell subset or site translates to: true naive CD4+ T cells. Source of these receptors: a man in his late teens or twenties with type 1 diabetes.

The J gene is TRBJ2-1, the V gene TRBV29-1; TRBD2 aligns across 8 bases. Trimming removed 8 bases from V and 9 bases from J; junction bases left unmatched: 9. The length of the CDR3 is 12 residues. Germline V CDR1 and CDR2: SQVTM, ANQGSEA. The CDR3 DNA reads as TGCAGCTCCCGGGAGGGGGATCTTGAGCAGTTCTTC. Protein sequence: CSSREGDLEQFF.

The chain joins TRBV18 to TRBJ2-1, with 13 positions matching TRBD2. The germline V gene encodes CDR1 KGHSH and CDR2 LQKENI. This CDR3 has 18 residues. Trimming cost V 1 base and J 1 base; bases outside gene matches: 4. DNA for the CDR3: TGTGCCAGCTCACCACTTCCACTAGCGGGAGGGTCCTACAATGAGCAGTTCTTC. It encodes CASSPLPLAGGSYNEQFF. Variable domain in full (rest from reference TRBV18 and TRBJ2-1): NAGVMQNPRHLVRRRGQEARLRCSPMKGHSHVYWYRQLPEEGLKFMVYLQKENIIDESGMPKERFSAEFPKEGPSILRIQQVVRGDSAAYFCASSPLPLAGGSYNEQFFGPGTRLTVL.

The sample holds a few counts of this clone. The chain couples TRBV10-1 to TRBJ2-7; D ambiguous. The CDR3 is 13 amino acids. V lost 4 bases, J lost 0 bases, and 7 bases lay in between. CDR1 and CDR2 from the germline V gene are WNHNN and SYGVQD (reference sequence). CDR3: CASSVGASYEQYF. In nucleotides, the CDR3 is TGCGCCAGCAGTGTAGGAGCCTCCTACGAGCAGTACTTC.